Reported below is one T cell receptor (beta chain). What it binds is not known. The CDR3 is 13 residues long. Between the trimmed V and J ends, which lost 5 bases and 5 bases, there was a span of 7 bases. Germline CDR1 SNHLY, CDR2 FYNNEI. Sorted-subset replicate PCR reactions were performed with approximately 0.2 ug DNA, corresponding to 25,000 to 35,000 T cell genomes. This table comes from immunoSEQ multiplex PCR, and its TCRdb copy is limited to in-frame clones, with some not included. There are about a million clones in the sample; about three quarters occur only once, and approximately 1.3% lies in the top ten. The donors, healthy adults who were HIV-negative, had experienced no recent acute infections or vaccinations. The data stem from a study of shared clonotypes between healthy human individuals. General study results and limits: Blood alone was sampled, and tissue repertoires likely differ.

The V and J genes are TRBV2 and TRBJ1-6; D call uncertain. This TCR was sampled from a man aged 18 to 35 in good health. Sequenced input: memory CD4+ T cells sorted from blood. As to subset: CD45RA-negative fraction. CDR3 bases: TGTGCCAGCAGTCTCGATCATAATTCACCCCTCCACTTT. It is translated as CASSLDHNSPLHF.